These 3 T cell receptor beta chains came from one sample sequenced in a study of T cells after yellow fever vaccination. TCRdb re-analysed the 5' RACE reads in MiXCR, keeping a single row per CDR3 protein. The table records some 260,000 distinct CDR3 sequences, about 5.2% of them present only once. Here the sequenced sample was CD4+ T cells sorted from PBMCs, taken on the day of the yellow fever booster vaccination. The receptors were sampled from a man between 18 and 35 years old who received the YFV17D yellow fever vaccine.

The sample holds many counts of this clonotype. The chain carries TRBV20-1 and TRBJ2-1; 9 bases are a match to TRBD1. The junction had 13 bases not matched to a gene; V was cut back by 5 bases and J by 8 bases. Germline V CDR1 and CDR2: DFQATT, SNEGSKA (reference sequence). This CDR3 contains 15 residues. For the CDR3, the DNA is TGCAGTGCTGGAACCGGGACAGGGATTTGGGATGAGCAGTTCTTC. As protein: CSAGTGTGIWDEQFF.

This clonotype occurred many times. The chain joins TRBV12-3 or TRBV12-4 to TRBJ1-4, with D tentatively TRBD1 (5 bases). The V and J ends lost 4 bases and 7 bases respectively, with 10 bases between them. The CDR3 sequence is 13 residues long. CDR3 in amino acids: CASSYFGGEKLFF. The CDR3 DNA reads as TGTGCCAGCAGTTATTTTGGGGGTGAAAAACTGTTTTTT.

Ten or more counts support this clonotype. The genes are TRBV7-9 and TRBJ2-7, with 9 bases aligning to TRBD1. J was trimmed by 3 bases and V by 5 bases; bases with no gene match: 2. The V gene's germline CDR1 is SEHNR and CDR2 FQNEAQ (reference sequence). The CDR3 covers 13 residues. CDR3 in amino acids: CASSPDRGYEQYV. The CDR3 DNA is TGTGCCAGCAGCCCGGACAGGGGCTACGAGCAGTACGTC.